These 22 T cell receptor beta chains share one sample of origin, sequenced in a study of control samples from healthy donors and cancer patients. Profiled with immunoSEQ multiplex PCR; TCRdb holds only in-frame clones, not every one. This sample has more than 150,000 clones, with approximately 93% found just once. Input material: blood. The receptors originated from a man between 45 and 60 years old in good health.

The V call is TRBV5-6, the J call TRBJ1-6, with TRBD1 as a possible D gene (6 bases). Trimming cost V 0 bases and J 10 bases, with 11 bases left between them. The CDR3 runs 14 residues. Germline-derived CDR1 and CDR2 are SGHDT and YYEEEE. The CDR3 region is CASSLATGKSPLHF. DNA of the CDR3: TGTGCCAGCAGCTTGGCAACAGGGAAATCACCCCTCCACTTT.

This clone has a handful of counts. The CDR3 is CASSQDGIGTSGNTIYF. The CDR3 bases are TGTGCCAGCAGCCAAGATGGTATAGGGACCTCTGGAAACACCATATATTTT. The chain is built from TRBV3-1 (or the pseudogene TRBV3-2) and TRBJ1-3, with D perhaps TRBD1 (5 bases). Per germline, CDR1 LGHDT and CDR2 YNNKEL (reference sequence). This CDR3 comprises 17 residues. V was trimmed by 0 bases and J by 0 bases, leaving 12 bases between them.

This clone was observed a single time. This rearrangement joins TRBV5-1 to TRBJ2-5, with a weak D call TRBD1 (6 bases). Trimming took 0 bases from V and 6 from J, leaving 12 bases between them. Looked up from germline, CDR1 is SGHRS and CDR2 is YFSETQ. The length of the CDR3 is 14 residues. The CDR3, as DNA: TGCGCCAGCAGCTTGGTTGGGGGCAGGAAGACCCAGTACTTC. It encodes CASSLVGGRKTQYF.

This chain links TRBV21-1 with TRBJ2-5; TRBD2, the D gene given by the table, was not confirmed from the DNA. TRBV21-1 is a known pseudogene. CDR3 length: 14 amino acids. The chain's CDR3 is CARRRAGPHLVQYF. CDR3 nucleotides: TGTGCCAGAAGGCGAGCGGGACCCCACCTGGTCCAGTACTTC.

The chain joins TRBV6-6 to TRBJ2-7, with D possibly TRBD2 on 7 matching bases. Germline CDR1 is MNHNY and CDR2 is SVGAGI (reference sequence). CDR3 length: 14 residues. Trimming removed 6 bases at V and 5 bases at J, with 17 bases between. Here the CDR3 DNA reads TGTGCCAGCAGCAAGGGGGGGACAACTAACGAGCAGTACTTC. Protein sequence: CASSKGGTTNEQYF.

This chain uses TRBV28 with TRBJ1-1; D unclear. The CDR3 is made up of 12 amino acids. Germline V CDR1 and CDR2: MDHEN, SYDVKM. Trimming shortened V by 5 bases and J by 5 bases, and 9 bases separated the two germline ends. CDR3 bases: TGTGCCAGCAGTCCCCAAGTAACTGAAGCTTTCTTT. Protein sequence: CASSPQVTEAFF.

The chain uses TRBV6-5 and TRBJ1-2; 7 nucleotides match TRBD1. Trimming removed 4 bases from V and 3 bases from J; junction bases left unmatched: 5. This CDR3 comprises 14 residues. Per the germline V gene, CDR1 is MNHEY and CDR2 is SVGAGI. Here the CDR3 reads CASSLGQAYYGYTF. The CDR3 DNA reads TGTGCCAGCAGTTTAGGACAGGCTTACTATGGCTACACCTTC.

This clone was found once. This chain joins TRBV27 and TRBJ1-1, with a possible D match to TRBD1 (5 bases). CDR1 is MNHEY and CDR2 is SMNVEV in the germline V gene (reference sequence). This CDR3 spans 14 amino acids. V lost 6 bases and J lost 5, with 16 bases in between. Written as DNA, the CDR3 is TGTGCCAGCAGACTTCAGGGAGGAGGGACTGAAGCTTTCTTT. Encoded protein: CASRLQGGGTEAFF.

V and J are TRBV6-5 and TRBJ2-7; 11 bases are shared with TRBD2. The germline gives CDR1 MNHEY, CDR2 SVGAGI. This CDR3 is 14 amino acids long. J lost 6 bases, V lost 8 bases, and 9 bases had no gene match. DNA of the CDR3: TGTGCCAGCGGTCTAGCGGGAGGCTTTAGCGAGCAGTACTTC. Protein product: CASGLAGGFSEQYF.

The chain recombines TRBV21-1 with TRBJ1-5. TRBV21-1 is a documented pseudogene. This CDR3 is 19 amino acids long. The CDR3: CASSKAAAAQVRCNQPQHF. Here the CDR3 DNA reads TGTGCCAGCAGCAAAGCGGCGGCAGCTCAAGTTCGATGCAATCAGCCCCAGCATTTT.

This sequence joins TRBV10-3 and TRBJ2-5; 7 bases map to TRBD2. CDR3 size: 13 residues. V lost 8 bases, J lost 5 bases, and 8 bases stayed unmatched. Germline CDR1 reads ENHRY; CDR2 reads SYGVKD. CDR3 in DNA: TGTGCCATCTGGGGAGGGCCGGGGGAGACCCAGTACTTC. This encodes CAIWGGPGETQYF.

This chain uses TRBV28 with TRBJ1-2, with D possibly matching TRBD1 (5 bases). This CDR3 region has 14 residues. Germline V gene sequence: CDR1 MDHEN, CDR2 SYDVKM. Trimming pared 6 bases from V and 2 bases from J, leaving 13 bases between. CDR3: CASRPSDTNYGYTF. The CDR3 nucleotides read TGTGCCAGCAGGCCATCGGACACGAACTATGGCTACACCTTC.

The rearrangement links TRBV25-1 to TRBJ2-1, with a weak D call TRBD1 (6 bases). The germline CDR1 and CDR2 sequences are MGHDK and SYGVNS. This CDR3 is 15 amino acids long. V lost 2 bases to trimming and J lost 4 bases, with 12 bases between them. The DNA for the CDR3 is TGTGCCAGCAGTGAAAGGTACAGGGCTTACAATGAGCAGTTCTTC. Its protein is CASSERYRAYNEQFF.

The rearrangement joins TRBV3-1 (or the pseudogene TRBV3-2) to TRBJ1-2; TRBD1 might be the D (6 bases). V lost 1 base and J 8 bases, leaving 17 bases between the germline ends. Germline loops: CDR1 LGHDT, CDR2 YNNKEL (reference sequence). The CDR3 runs to 15 residues. In DNA form, the CDR3 reads TGTGCCAGCAGCCAAGCTTCAGAACAGGGAGTGGGCTACACCTTC. Its translation: CASSQASEQGVGYTF.

The chain is built from TRBV6-6 and TRBJ2-3, with unresolved D. In germline, CDR1 is MNHNY, CDR2 SVGAGI (reference sequence). The CDR3 has 14 amino acids. The ends were cut back, 6 bases at V and 6 bases at J, with 16 bases in the middle. The CDR3 DNA reads TGTGCCAGCAGCCACCCGGGCATGGGGGATACGCAGTATTTT. Translating it yields CASSHPGMGDTQYF.

This rearrangement joins TRBV3-1 (or the pseudogene TRBV3-2) to TRBJ2-4, with 9 bases fitting TRBD2. With 4 bases clipped from V and 0 bases from J, the junction kept 7 bases outside the gene matches. Germline V gives CDR1 LGHDT, CDR2 YNNKEL (reference sequence). The length of the CDR3 is 17 residues. The chain's CDR3 is CASSRSSGILAKNIQYF. The DNA of the CDR3 is TGTGCCAGCAGCCGTTCTAGCGGGATACTAGCCAAAAACATTCAGTACTTC.

The V and J genes are TRBV7-6 and TRBJ1-6, with 9 bases identical to TRBD1. V trimming: 1 base; J trimming: 4 bases; junction bases outside the gene matches: 8. From germline, CDR1 is SGHVS and CDR2 FNYEAQ. The CDR3 contains 18 residues. The CDR3 DNA reads TGTGCCAGCAGCTTAGATCCCCCGGGACAGGGTTATAATTCACCCCTCCACTTT. Translating it yields CASSLDPPGQGYNSPLHF.

V and J are TRBV4-2 and TRBJ2-3; D is ambiguous. The CDR3 length is 15 residues. CDR1 and CDR2 from the germline V gene are LGHNA and YNFKEQ. V dropped 7 bases and J dropped 0 bases, with 14 bases sitting between them. Here the CDR3 DNA reads TGTGCCAGCACCTCCAAGGGCGTTAGCACAGATACGCAGTATTTT. Translating it yields CASTSKGVSTDTQYF.

The V call is TRBV24-1, the J call TRBJ2-1; TRBD2 might be the D (6 bases). The V gene lost 2 bases and the J gene lost 7 bases, with 17 bases spanning the gap. CDR3 size: 16 residues. The germline V gene encodes CDR1 KGHDR and CDR2 SFDVKD. CDR3 sequence: CATSDYGGNLKNEQFF. The CDR3 DNA reads as TGTGCCACCAGTGATTATGGCGGGAACCTTAAAAATGAGCAGTTCTTC.

V and J are TRBV7-9 and TRBJ2-6; 7 bases fit TRBD1. CDR3 length equals 16 residues. V shed 5 bases and J 0 bases; nucleotides not matched to a gene: 4. Germline V lookup: CDR1 SEHNR, CDR2 FQNEAQ (reference sequence). The CDR3: CASSHWDSSGANVLTF. In DNA, the CDR3 is TGTGCCAGCAGCCACTGGGACAGCTCTGGGGCCAACGTCCTGACTTTC.

V gene TRBV28 combines with J gene TRBJ1-6; D remains ambiguous. Trimming took 7 bases from V and 9 from J, leaving 16 bases between them. Germline V gives CDR1 MDHEN, CDR2 SYDVKM. The length of the CDR3 is 14 residues. CDR3 in amino acids: CASMIGTSGSPLHF. The CDR3 region has the DNA TGTGCCAGCATGATCGGAACCTCCGGTTCACCCCTCCACTTT.

This clone was picked up one time. CDR3 loop: CSVVRDGYGYTF. CDR3 nucleotides: TGCAGCGTTGTGCGGGACGGCTATGGCTACACCTTC. This chain links TRBV29-1 with TRBJ1-2; D possibly corresponds to TRBD1 (5 bases). This CDR3 is built from 12 residues. V lost 4 bases and J 4 bases, leaving 10 bases between the germline ends. Germline V gives CDR1 SQVTM, CDR2 ANQGSEA.